Sequencing of this T cell receptor (beta chain) was carried out in a study of shared clonotypes between healthy human individuals. As for the study in general: Plates per donor: three CD4 naive, three CD4 memory, two CD8 naive, one CD8 memory. Whole-study results and caveats: Rarefaction demonstrated incomplete sorted-subset sequencing despite large depth.

CD45RA-negative memory and CD45RA+ naive subsets were split from the CD4+ cells. About this clone: The target antigen is unknown.

Assay used: immunoSEQ multiplex PCR; TCRdb lists only in-frame clones, some missing. The sample includes 2 million to 3 million clones, approximately 93% of them seen just once. This CDR3 region has 14 residues. From germline, CDR1 is MDHEN and CDR2 SYDVKM. V was pared by 3 bases and J by 0 bases, with 7 bases between. This TCR derives from a man between 18 and 29 years old in good health. Some clones in this sample may be carry-over from other donors' samples. Sequencing was performed on naive CD4+ T cells from PBMCs. The sample's subset: CD45RA+ positively selected. The V and J genes are TRBV28 and TRBJ2-3; D remains ambiguous. The CDR3 region is CASSLSLSTDTQYF. CDR3 DNA sequence: TGTGCCAGCAGTTTGTCATTAAGCACAGATACGCAGTATTTT. The entire variable domain, with the rest obtained from reference TRBV28 and TRBJ2-3, is as follows: DVKVTQSSRYLVKRTGEKVFLECVQDMDHENMFWYRQDPGLGLRLIYFSYDVKMKEKGDIPEGYSVSREKKERFSLILESASTNQTSMYLCASSLSLSTDTQYFGPGTRLTVL.